A single sample gave rise to the 12 T cell receptor beta chains below, sequenced in a study of blood T cell repertoires in COVID-19. Measured with immunoSEQ multiplex PCR; TCRdb has only the in-frame clones, and not every one. The table records roughly 410,000 clones, over 75% of them present only once. The specimen was peripheral blood. These receptors were obtained from a woman aged 55-70 years with COVID-19, enrolled during active disease.

The rearrangement uses TRBV18 and TRBJ2-5; 8 bases fit TRBD1. The CDR3 extends over 14 amino acids. Trimming took 3 bases from V and 5 from J; bases not matched to a gene: 5. Germline V gives CDR1 KGHSH, CDR2 LQKENI. CDR3 region: CASSPGRQGETQYF. Here the CDR3 DNA reads TGTGCCAGCTCACCCGGGCGACAGGGGGAGACCCAGTACTTC. The full variable domain, with the rest looked up from reference TRBV18 and TRBJ2-5, is NAGVMQNPRHLVRRRGQEARLRCSPMKGHSHVYWYRQLPEEGLKFMVYLQKENIIDESGMPKERFSAEFPKEGPSILRIQQVVRGDSAAYFCASSPGRQGETQYFGPGTRLLVL.

The rearrangement joins TRBV5-1 to TRBJ2-5, with TRBD1 matching 9 bases. In germline, CDR1 is SGHRS, CDR2 YFSETQ. The CDR3 runs 17 residues. V trimming: 3 bases; J trimming: 1 base; junction bases outside the gene matches: 10. The CDR3 coding sequence is TGCGCCAGCAGCTCAACCCCACAGGGGGCAAGCCAAGAGACCCAGTACTTC. It specifies CASSSTPQGASQETQYF.

The genes are TRBV6-6 and TRBJ1-1; D gene uncertain. Germline V gene sequence: CDR1 MNHNY, CDR2 SVGAGI (reference sequence). CDR3 length: 14 amino acids. Trimming removed 2 bases from V and 1 base from J, with 8 bases in between. Here the CDR3 DNA reads TGTGCCAGCAGTTACGGCGGGGAGAACACTGAAGCTTTCTTT. It codes for CASSYGGENTEAFF.

V usage is TRBV5-1 and J usage is TRBJ2-2; 11 nucleotides line up with TRBD2. Germline V CDR1 and CDR2: SGHRS, YFSETQ. The CDR3 extends over 16 amino acids. V was clipped by 0 bases and J by 4 bases; unmatched bases: 2. The CDR3 reads CASSLVAGGRTGELFF. CDR3 bases: TGCGCCAGCAGCTTGGTAGCGGGGGGGCGCACCGGGGAGCTGTTTTTT.

This chain connects TRBV5-1 to TRBJ2-7, with D perhaps matching TRBD2 (6 bases). Between the trimmed V and J ends, which lost 6 bases and 6 bases, there was a span of 19 bases. From germline, CDR1 is SGHRS and CDR2 YFSETQ. This CDR3 spans 14 amino acids. The CDR3 region has the DNA TGCGCCAGCATGAGGCAGGCGGGGTCGTCCGAGCAGTACTTC. It specifies CASMRQAGSSEQYF.

The chain uses TRBV10-3 and TRBJ1-1, with 7 positions matching TRBD1. The CDR3 is 14 residues long. V was clipped by 6 bases and J by 2 bases; unmatched bases: 6. From germline, CDR1 is ENHRY and CDR2 SYGVKD. The CDR3 is CAIRPGTDNTEAFF. The CDR3 coding sequence is TGTGCCATCAGACCCGGGACAGACAACACTGAAGCTTTCTTT.

This clone was seen a few times. The J gene is TRBJ2-3, the V gene TRBV4-2; D is perhaps TRBD2 (6 bases). Deletions cut 1 base from V and 7 bases from J, with 12 bases between. The CDR3 is 14 amino acids. Germline CDR1 is LGHNA and CDR2 is YNFKEQ. CDR3 sequence reads: CASSQVEAGNTQYF. The CDR3 coding sequence is TGTGCCAGCAGCCAAGTCGAGGCGGGGAATACGCAGTATTTT.

This chain uses TRBV5-5 with TRBJ1-2, with 11 bases matching TRBD1. CDR1 and CDR2 (germline): SGHKS, YYEKEE (reference sequence). The CDR3 is 17 amino acids. V was clipped by 3 bases and J by 8 bases; unmatched bases: 15. Written as DNA, the CDR3 is TGTGCCAGCAGCTCCTCCGGGACAGGGGGGTCCGAGATGGGCTACACCTTC. Its translation is CASSSSGTGGSEMGYTF.

The chain employs TRBV14 and TRBJ1-2; D uncertain. From germline, CDR1 is SGHDN and CDR2 FVKESK. The CDR3 is made up of 13 amino acids. V was trimmed by 0 bases and J by 4 bases, leaving 6 bases between them. CDR3 sequence (DNA): TGTGCCAGCAGCCAAGATCTCGTCTATGGCTACACCTTC. Residues: CASSQDLVYGYTF.

The rearrangement links TRBV3-1 (or the pseudogene TRBV3-2) to TRBJ1-2; D call uncertain. Germline CDR1 and CDR2: LGHDT and YNNKEL (reference sequence). The length of the CDR3 is 15 residues. With 2 bases removed from V and 6 bases from J, the gap between germline ends came to 16 bases. The CDR3 DNA sequence: TGTGCCAGCAGCCAAAATCTAGGAGGAGCGAATGGCTACACCTTC. Translation: CASSQNLGGANGYTF.

V usage is TRBV28 and J usage is TRBJ2-1; D is unresolved. CDR3 length: 15 amino acids. Germline V gene lookup returns CDR1 MDHEN and CDR2 SYDVKM. With 4 bases removed from V and 8 bases from J, the gap between germline ends came to 18 bases. The CDR3 nucleotides read TGTGCCAGCAGTTACCTCAAGACACGTTTCTATGAGCAGTTCTTC. Its protein is CASSYLKTRFYEQFF.

Turning to this clone: This sample also contains other DNA sequences that code for the same CDR3. This chain links TRBV2 with TRBJ1-1; no reliable D call. CDR1 and CDR2 (germline): SNHLY, FYNNEI. The CDR3 totals 13 residues. With 11 bases removed from V and 0 bases from J, the gap between germline ends came to 13 bases. The CDR3 nucleotides read TGTGCCTCAAGGCGGCAGTTGAACACTGAAGCTTTCTTT. Protein sequence: CASRRQLNTEAFF. The full variable domain, completed using reference TRBV2 and TRBJ1-1, is EPEVTQTPSHQVTQMGQEVILRCVPISNHLYFYWYRQILGQKVEFLVSFYNNEISEKSEIFDDQFSVERPDGSNFTLKIRSTKLEDSAMYFCASRRQLNTEAFFGQGTRLTVV.